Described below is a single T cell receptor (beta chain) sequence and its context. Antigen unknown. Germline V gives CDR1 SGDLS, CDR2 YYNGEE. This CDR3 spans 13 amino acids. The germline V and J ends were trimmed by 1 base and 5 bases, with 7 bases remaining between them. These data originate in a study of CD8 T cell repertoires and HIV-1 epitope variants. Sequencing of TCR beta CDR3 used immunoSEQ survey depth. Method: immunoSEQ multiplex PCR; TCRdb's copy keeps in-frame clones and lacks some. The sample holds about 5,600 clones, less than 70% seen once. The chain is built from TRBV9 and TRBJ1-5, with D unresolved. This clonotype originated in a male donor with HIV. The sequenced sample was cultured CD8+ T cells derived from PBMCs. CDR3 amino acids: CASSVSGDQPQHF. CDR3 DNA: TGTGCCAGCAGCGTATCCGGAGATCAGCCCCAGCATTTT.